This TCR beta chain was captured in a study of early stage breast cancer tumors. Turning to the study itself: About 70% of the 16 invasive tumors were ER+, PR+ and HER2-. Roughly 9.6-fold was the mean read coverage per sample.

This clone was seen a few times. Its target is not known. General study points: Most shared enriched TCRB sequences were commonly generated ones. Bulk DNA sequencing of unsorted cells missed chain pairing and markers.

The data were produced by immunoSEQ multiplex PCR, yet TCRdb's version contains in-frame clones alone and is incomplete. Altogether 50,000 or so clones are present, 83% being singletons, with the ten largest covering 1.1% to 1.5%. This receptor was taken from a person aged 45-60 years with breast cancer. Sequenced material: blood.

CDR3 sequence reads: CASSLEGREDQPQHF. The DNA for the CDR3 is TGCGCCAGCAGCTTGGAAGGCAGGGAGGATCAGCCCCAGCATTTT. The chain has TRBV5-1 and TRBJ1-5, with D tentatively TRBD1 (5 bases). Between the trimmed V and J ends, which lost 0 bases and 5 bases, there was a span of 12 bases. This CDR3 contains 15 residues. Looked up from germline, CDR1 is SGHRS and CDR2 is YFSETQ.